This paragraph reports one T cell receptor (beta chain). Its target is unknown. This sample is part of a study of Ad26.COV2.S vaccination and SARS-CoV-2 variants. Broader study findings: The breadth of spike-specific CD8+ and CD4+ T cell responses after vaccination was reportedly substantial. Vaccine and placebo groups showed comparable non-spike TCR breadth.

Germline assignment: CDR1 SGHAT and CDR2 FQNNGV. The V and J ends lost 4 bases and 6 bases, in that order; junction bases with no gene match: 11. CDR3 size: 15 residues. Documented treatment: approximately 18 received Ad26.COV2.S at low or high dose, single or two shots; about five received placebo; per-sample allocation not given. The investigators took samples on day 63 after the first vaccine or placebo injection. Immunization relied on an Ad26 vector, which expressed Wuhan-strain SARS-CoV-2 spike. Assay used: immunoSEQ multiplex PCR; TCRdb lists only in-frame clones, some missing. The sample records more than 300,000 clones, around 88% being singletons.

This TCR was recovered from a person aged 18-65 years who received the Ad26.COV2.S COVID-19 vaccine or a placebo. The sample consisted of peripheral blood, taken in a trial of Ad26.COV2.S vaccine versus placebo. This chain links TRBV11-2 with TRBJ2-7, with 8 bases aligning to TRBD1. In DNA form, the CDR3 reads TGTGCCAGCAGCTCGTCGACAGGGGAGGTATCCGAGCAGTACTTC. Encoded protein: CASSSSTGEVSEQYF.